The 19 T cell receptor beta chains below all came from one sample that was sequenced in a study of blood T cell repertoires in COVID-19. Method: immunoSEQ multiplex PCR; TCRdb's copy keeps in-frame clones and lacks some. The profile covers a few hundred thousand clones, with roughly 85% appearing a single time and about 4.1% taken by the ten largest. Sequenced input: PBMCs or T cells enriched from blood (not recorded which). The source of these receptors is a middle-aged woman with acute COVID-19.

The chain links TRBV28 to TRBJ1-1; 9 bases fit TRBD1. Losses at the gene ends were 2 bases for V and 6 bases for J; bases not matched to a gene: 7. CDR1 and CDR2 (germline): MDHEN, SYDVKM. There are 15 residues in the CDR3. CDR3 sequence: CASSLNTGGGSEAFF. The CDR3 region has the DNA TGTGCCAGCAGTTTAAATACAGGGGGCGGCTCTGAAGCTTTCTTT.

The CDR3 DNA is TGTGCCAGCAGTTTTTCAGGGTCTGGCCTCCAAGAGACCCAGTACTTC. Its translation: CASSFSGSGLQETQYF. This rearrangement joins TRBV28 to TRBJ2-5; perhaps TRBD1 as D (5 bases). The CDR3 is 16 amino acids. The V gene's germline CDR1 is MDHEN and CDR2 SYDVKM. Trimming shortened V by 3 bases and J by 1 base, and 15 bases separated the two germline ends.

Here the CDR3 DNA reads TGTGCCAGCAGCCCCACGCCACAGAATGAGCAGTTCTTC. Protein: CASSPTPQNEQFF. The genes are TRBV11-2 and TRBJ2-1; D is unclear. V was pared by 5 bases and J by 7 bases, with 12 bases between. The CDR3 length is 13 residues. The germline CDR1 and CDR2 sequences are SGHAT and FQNNGV.

Written as DNA, the CDR3 is TGTGCCACCAGCAGGGGCATCGGGGAGCTGTTTTTT. Its protein product is CATSRGIGELFF. The chain joins TRBV24-1 to TRBJ2-2; perhaps TRBD1 as D (6 bases). Germline V CDR1 and CDR2: KGHDR, SFDVKD. The V end was cut by 7 bases, the J end by 7 bases, with 9 bases between. This CDR3 contains 12 residues.

V usage is TRBV11-2 and J usage is TRBJ2-2; 9 bases match TRBD2. CDR1 and CDR2 (germline): SGHAT, FQNNGV. This CDR3 is built from 16 residues. The junction had 7 bases not matched to a gene; V was cut back by 3 bases and J by 5 bases. The CDR3 DNA reads TGTGCCAGCAGCTTCCCCACTAGCGGGTTTACCGGGGAGCTGTTTTTT. This codes for CASSFPTSGFTGELFF.

This clone was picked up many times. This chain uses TRBV24-1 with TRBJ2-7, with TRBD1 identical over 12 bases. With 4 bases clipped from V and 7 bases from J, the junction kept 7 bases outside the gene matches. Germline CDR1 and CDR2: KGHDR and SFDVKD. The CDR3 spans 15 residues. The CDR3, as DNA: TGTGCCACCAGTGACGCGGGACAGGGGGCGCGAGAGCAGTACTTC. It translates to CATSDAGQGAREQYF.

V gene TRBV9 combines with J gene TRBJ2-1; maybe TRBD1 (5 bases). The V and J ends lost 3 bases and 14 bases respectively, with 24 bases between them. The germline V gene has CDR1 SGDLS and CDR2 YYNGEE. The CDR3 has 15 amino acids. CDR3 in DNA: TGTGCCAGCAGCGCCAGTAGTGACGTACAGGCCCGCAAGTTCTTC. Translation: CASSASSDVQARKFF. Supplemented by reference TRBV9 and TRBJ2-1, the full variable domain reads DSGVTQTPKHLITATGQRVTLRCSPRSGDLSVYWYQQSLDQGLQFLIQYYNGEERAKGNILERFSAQQFPDLHSELNLSSLELGDSALYFCASSASSDVQARKFFGPGTRLTVL.

In this sample, this clone turned up a few times. The chain recombines TRBV28 with TRBJ2-5; 8 bases fit TRBD1. Germline-derived CDR1 and CDR2 are MDHEN and SYDVKM. The CDR3 contains 15 residues. With V trimmed by 0 bases and J by 6 bases, 6 bases remained unmatched. CDR3 bases: TGTGCCAGCAGTTTATGGCAGGGGGCGCGGAAGACCCAGTACTTC. Protein product: CASSLWQGARKTQYF.

The chain has TRBV19 and TRBJ1-1; 9 bases line up with TRBD1. V dropped 5 bases and J dropped 7; count of bases not matched to a gene: 5. The germline CDR1 and CDR2 sequences are LNHDA and SQIVND (reference sequence). This CDR3 has 13 residues. In nucleotides, the CDR3 is TGTGCCAGTAGTTTCCGACAGGGGGATGAAGCTTTCTTT. This translates into CASSFRQGDEAFF.

The gene calls are TRBV21-1 and TRBJ2-7; whether TRBD2, the table's D call, matches the DNA was not checked. TRBV21-1 is shown as a pseudogene. The CDR3 is 17 amino acids. CDR3 in DNA: TGTGCCAGCAGCCCGAGCCCGCCGACTAGCGGGCCCGAGGAGCAGTACTTC. Residues: CASSPSPPTSGPEEQYF.

This chain links TRBV3-1 (or the pseudogene TRBV3-2) with TRBJ2-7; perhaps TRBD1 as D (5 bases). The ends were cut back, 1 base at V and 0 bases at J, with 13 bases in the middle. CDR3 length: 16 residues. The germline V gene has CDR1 LGHDT and CDR2 YNNKEL (reference sequence). CDR3 protein: CASSQADSLLSYEQYF. In DNA form, the CDR3 reads TGTGCCAGCAGCCAAGCCGACAGCCTCCTCTCCTACGAGCAGTACTTC.

The chain has TRBV7-3 and TRBJ2-3; D perhaps matches TRBD2 (7 bases). Per germline, CDR1 SGHTA and CDR2 FQGTGA. The V and J ends lost 4 bases and 5 bases respectively, with 22 bases between them. The CDR3 is made up of 17 amino acids. In DNA, the CDR3 is TGTGCCAGCAGCTCTCGGCCCCCGGAGGGGGGGGGAGATACGCAGTATTTT. This encodes CASSSRPPEGGGDTQYF.

The V call is TRBV9, the J call TRBJ2-3, with D possibly TRBD2 on 6 matching bases. The CDR3 has 15 amino acids. Per germline, CDR1 SGDLS and CDR2 YYNGEE. The germline V and J ends were trimmed by 2 bases and 4 bases, with 14 bases remaining between them. The CDR3 reads CASSVGGKSADTQYF. CDR3 in DNA: TGTGCCAGCAGCGTCGGCGGGAAGTCTGCAGATACGCAGTATTTT.

J is TRBJ2-1 and V is TRBV6-5; 12 nucleotides match TRBD2. J was trimmed by 8 bases and V by 6 bases; bases with no gene match: 8. The CDR3 length is 15 residues. The germline V gene has CDR1 MNHEY and CDR2 SVGAGI. The CDR3 DNA follows: TGTGCCAGCAGATCTACTAGCGGGAGGAGGTATGAGCAGTTCTTC. It encodes CASRSTSGRRYEQFF.

The chain combines TRBV19 with TRBJ2-5; 10 bases map to TRBD1. CDR1 and CDR2 from the germline V gene are LNHDA and SQIVND (reference sequence). There are 16 residues in the CDR3. Trimming at V came to 3 bases and at J to 7 bases, leaving 11 bases not matched to a gene. In nucleotides, the CDR3 is TGTGCCAGTAGTATCGGGAGACAGGGGGCAACGGGGACCCAGTACTTC. Protein sequence: CASSIGRQGATGTQYF.

This chain joins TRBV2 and TRBJ2-1, with D possibly matching TRBD1 (6 bases). The CDR3 spans 19 residues. Trimming stripped 6 bases from V and 1 base from J, with 25 bases between. Germline CDR1 reads SNHLY; CDR2 reads FYNNEI. The CDR3 spells CASRLQGGQGIGSYNEQFF. As DNA, the CDR3 is TGTGCCAGCAGACTACAGGGCGGCCAGGGGATTGGGTCCTACAATGAGCAGTTCTTC.

The chain uses TRBV7-2 and TRBJ1-1; perhaps TRBD1 as D (5 bases). Trimming stripped 5 bases from V and 1 base from J, with 17 bases between. Germline-derived CDR1 and CDR2 are SGHTA and FQGNSA. This CDR3 contains 16 residues. CDR3 sequence (DNA): TGTGCCAGCAGCAAAGGAGCGGGGCCTCCGAACACTGAAGCTTTCTTT. Its protein is CASSKGAGPPNTEAFF.

The chain has TRBV7-9 and TRBJ1-5, with D maybe TRBD1 (6 bases). Trimming shortened V by 5 bases and J by 9 bases, and 14 bases separated the two germline ends. CDR3 length equals 13 residues. CDR1 is SEHNR and CDR2 is FQNEAQ in the germline V gene (reference sequence). For the CDR3, the DNA is TGTGCCAGCAGCGGCGGTACAGGGCTGCCCCAGCATTTT. Encoded protein: CASSGGTGLPQHF.

V and J are TRBV15 and TRBJ1-4, with D possibly TRBD1 on 5 matching bases. This CDR3 region has 15 residues. From germline, CDR1 is LNHNV and CDR2 YYDKDF (reference sequence). Trimming shortened V by 4 bases and J by 6 bases, and 15 bases separated the two germline ends. The CDR3 reads CATSTQGARDEKLFF. The CDR3 bases are TGTGCCACCAGCACCCAAGGGGCTCGGGATGAAAAACTGTTTTTT.